The 28 T cell receptor beta chains below were found in one sample sequenced in a study of beta chain features in type 1 diabetes. All of the isolated RNA was reverse transcribed, so expressed TCRB transcripts were sequenced. TCRdb's copy holds only in-frame clones and misses some; the assay was immunoSEQ multiplex PCR. The sample contains 200,000 to 250,000 clones, approximately 11% of which appear only once. The specimen was central memory CD4+ T cells from blood. Receptor source: a man between 18 and 35 years old in good health.

This clone was seen only a few times. The genes are TRBV14 and TRBJ2-1; 7 bases fit TRBD2. This CDR3 region has 17 residues. CDR1 and CDR2 from the germline V gene are SGHDN and FVKESK. With 5 bases clipped from V and 0 bases from J, the junction kept 10 bases outside the gene matches. The CDR3 region has the DNA TGTGCCAGCAGCGACACACTAGCGACGAGCTCCTACAATGAGCAGTTCTTC. Protein sequence: CASSDTLATSSYNEQFF.

This clone has a handful of counts. This chain connects TRBV19 to TRBJ2-1; 11 nucleotides agree with TRBD2. The CDR3 extends over 16 amino acids. Germline CDR1 is LNHDA and CDR2 is SQIVND (reference sequence). V lost 4 bases, J lost 7 bases, and 9 bases stayed unmatched. Written as DNA, the CDR3 is TGTGCCAGTAGTACCCTTAGCGGGAGGGCCAGGAATGAGCAGTTCTTC. Protein: CASSTLSGRARNEQFF.

The chain joins TRBV10-3 to TRBJ2-1; TRBD2 matches at 10 bases. With 6 bases clipped from V and 6 bases from J, the junction kept 5 bases outside the gene matches. From germline, CDR1 is ENHRY and CDR2 SYGVKD. The CDR3 is 14 residues long. The CDR3, as DNA: TGTGCCATCAGGGGGACTAGCGAGTCCAATGAGCAGTTCTTC. Translating gives CAIRGTSESNEQFF.

This sequence joins TRBV10-3 and TRBJ2-3; TRBD2 aligns across 11 bases. The CDR3 length is 16 residues. J gave up 5 bases and V 5 bases, and 9 bases lay outside the gene matches. Germline CDR1 reads ENHRY; CDR2 reads SYGVKD. The CDR3 here is CAISPVAGGPRDTQYF. As DNA, the CDR3 is TGTGCCATCAGTCCTGTAGCGGGAGGGCCTAGAGATACGCAGTATTTT.

The CDR3 loop reads CASSFDPRNTEAFF. For the CDR3, the DNA is TGCGCCAGCAGCTTCGACCCTAGGAACACTGAAGCTTTCTTT. This chain joins TRBV5-1 and TRBJ1-1; D ambiguous. V was clipped by 2 bases and J by 1 base, with 9 bases between them. The CDR3 runs to 14 residues. The germline gives CDR1 SGHRS, CDR2 YFSETQ.

V and J are TRBV2 and TRBJ2-5, with 8 bases lining up with TRBD1. Germline V gives CDR1 SNHLY, CDR2 FYNNEI. V lost 7 bases, J lost 4 bases, and 11 bases stayed unmatched. The length of the CDR3 is 15 residues. The CDR3 region has the DNA TGTGCCAGCACCGAAGGGACAGGCTTTCTAGAGACCCAGTACTTC. Translation: CASTEGTGFLETQYF.

Turning to this clone: Given a much more abundant clone one base away, this may be a read error. The rearrangement uses TRBV30 and TRBJ1-5; TRBD1 is a possible D gene (6 bases). Germline assignment: CDR1 GTSNPN and CDR2 SVGIG (reference sequence). V was shortened by 0 bases and J by 7 bases, with 13 bases between the two germline ends. The CDR3 sequence is 14 residues long. The DNA of the CDR3 is TGTGCCTGGAGTGTAGGGGCAGGGGACCAGCCCCAGCATTTT. Protein sequence: CAWSVGAGDQPQHF. Based on the CDR3 plus reference TRBV30 and TRBJ1-5, the full variable domain is SQTIHQWPATLVQPVGSPLSLECTVEGTSNPNLYWYRQAAGRGLQLLFYSVGIGQISSEVPQNLSASRPQDRQFILSSKKLLLSDSGFYLCAWSVGAGDQPQHFGDGTRLSIL.

This clone was picked up a small number of times. This chain joins TRBV9 and TRBJ2-1; D gene ambiguous. This CDR3 comprises 11 residues. V was clipped by 4 bases and J by 10 bases, with 9 bases between them. Germline values: CDR1 SGDLS, CDR2 YYNGEE. The CDR3 sequence: CASSFGAEQFF. The CDR3 DNA reads as TGTGCCAGCAGCTTTGGAGCAGAGCAGTTCTTC.

This clone showed up just a few times. This chain links TRBV29-1 with TRBJ2-3; TRBD1 aligns across 8 bases. In germline, CDR1 is SQVTM, CDR2 ANQGSEA. The CDR3 runs to 14 residues. J lost 4 bases, V lost 7 bases, and 10 bases had no gene match. The CDR3 DNA reads TGCAGCGGGTTGGACAGGGACGGGGCAGATACGCAGTATTTT. This sequence encodes CSGLDRDGADTQYF.

This clone was counted only a few times. This chain links TRBV6-5 with TRBJ2-7; D gene ambiguous. V shed 8 bases and J shed 3 bases, with 14 bases lying between them. The length of the CDR3 is 13 residues. The germline CDR1 and CDR2 sequences are MNHEY and SVGAGI. The CDR3 spells CASRKGRVYEQYF. The CDR3, as DNA: TGTGCCAGCCGCAAAGGCAGAGTCTACGAGCAGTACTTC.

This clone has at least ten counts. The V call is TRBV6-1, the J call TRBJ2-5; 7 bases map to TRBD2. Germline assignment: CDR1 MNHNS and CDR2 SASEGT. J gave up 2 bases and V 8 bases, and 11 bases lay outside the gene matches. The CDR3 runs 15 residues. CDR3 residues: CASGGAAGRQETQYF. Here the CDR3 DNA reads TGTGCCAGCGGGGGAGCAGCGGGAAGGCAAGAGACCCAGTACTTC.

The table lists this clone with a count of one. The chain employs TRBV25-1 and TRBJ2-7; the match to TRBD1 covers 9 bases. The CDR3 covers 15 residues. Germline V gene sequence: CDR1 MGHDK, CDR2 SYGVNS. Trimming removed 3 bases from V and 4 bases from J; junction bases left unmatched: 7. CDR3 DNA sequence: TGTGCCAGCAGTGACTCCGGGACAGGGATGTACGAGCAGTACTTC. Translated, it gives CASSDSGTGMYEQYF.

Worth noting for this clone: A clone one base away is much larger, so this may be a read error. This sequence joins TRBV14 and TRBJ2-7, with unresolved D. The CDR3 has 12 amino acids. Trimming took 0 bases from V and 2 from J, leaving 2 bases between them. Germline CDR1 and CDR2: SGHDN and FVKESK. The CDR3 here is CASSQEAYEQYF. In nucleotides, the CDR3 is TGTGCCAGCAGCCAAGAGGCCTACGAGCAGTACTTC.

The chain has TRBV29-1 and TRBJ1-1, with 7 nucleotides matching TRBD1. V dropped 4 bases and J dropped 1; count of bases not matched to a gene: 3. The V gene's germline CDR1 is SQVTM and CDR2 ANQGSEA. The CDR3 runs to 13 residues. The CDR3 is CSVAEGANTEAFF. The CDR3 bases are TGCAGCGTTGCCGAGGGGGCGAACACTGAAGCTTTCTTT. The whole variable domain, remainder taken from reference TRBV29-1 and TRBJ1-1, is SAVISQKPSRDICQRGTSLTIQCQVDSQVTMMFWYRQQPGQSLTLIATANQGSEATYESGFVIDKFPISRPNLTFSTLTVSNMSPEDSSIYLCSVAEGANTEAFFGQGTRLTVV.

V gene TRBV15 combines with J gene TRBJ2-1, with TRBD1 matching 7 bases. V trimming: 5 bases; J trimming: 5 bases; junction bases outside the gene matches: 6. CDR3 length: 14 amino acids. Looked up from germline, CDR1 is LNHNV and CDR2 is YYDKDF (reference sequence). CDR3 nucleotides: TGTGCCACCAGCGCCCACAGGGGAGACAATGAGCAGTTCTTC. Translated, it gives CATSAHRGDNEQFF.

J is TRBJ2-5 and V is TRBV5-6; a possible D gene is TRBD2 (5 bases). This CDR3 is 15 amino acids long. The V and J ends lost 0 bases and 1 base respectively, with 10 bases between them. Germline V gene lookup returns CDR1 SGHDT and CDR2 YYEEEE. In nucleotides, the CDR3 is TGTGCCAGCAGCTTGGTCCCGGGAAGCCAAGAGACCCAGTACTTC. This gives the protein CASSLVPGSQETQYF.

This clone has just a few counts. The chain couples TRBV7-8 to TRBJ2-7; 7 nucleotides match TRBD1. V gave up 3 bases and J gave up 3 bases; unmatched junction bases: 5. CDR3 size: 14 residues. Germline assignment: CDR1 SGHVS and CDR2 FQNEAQ. The CDR3: CASSLTGPGYEQYF. The DNA of the CDR3 is TGTGCCAGCAGCTTGACAGGGCCCGGCTACGAGCAGTACTTC.

This clone was seen at least ten times. The chain links TRBV5-6 to TRBJ1-4; D gene unclear. The length of the CDR3 is 14 residues. Germline CDR1 and CDR2: SGHDT and YYEEEE. Trimming left V 3 bases short and J 5 bases short, with 11 bases between. CDR3 sequence (DNA): TGTGCCAGCAGCTACCTACTAGGGAATGAAAAACTGTTTTTT. This encodes CASSYLLGNEKLFF.

The rearrangement joins TRBV18 to TRBJ2-3; 14 nucleotides align to TRBD2. Germline assignment: CDR1 KGHSH and CDR2 LQKENI. V lost 0 bases and J lost 5; bases outside the gene matches: 10. The CDR3 covers 19 residues. CDR3 DNA sequence: TGTGCCAGCTCACCACCGCAAGGGGGACTAGCGGGAGTTAGAGATACGCAGTATTTT. Its translation: CASSPPQGGLAGVRDTQYF. Filled out from reference TRBV18 and TRBJ2-3, the complete variable domain reads NAGVMQNPRHLVRRRGQEARLRCSPMKGHSHVYWYRQLPEEGLKFMVYLQKENIIDESGMPKERFSAEFPKEGPSILRIQQVVRGDSAAYFCASSPPQGGLAGVRDTQYFGPGTRLTVL.

J is TRBJ2-7 and V is TRBV6-5; D call uncertain. Germline values: CDR1 MNHEY, CDR2 SVGAGI. The CDR3 has 15 residues. V lost 2 bases and J 3 bases, leaving 14 bases between the germline ends. CDR3 sequence: CASSYRTDTYYEQYF. CDR3 DNA: TGTGCCAGCAGTTACAGGACCGATACTTACTACGAGCAGTACTTC.

This clone has just a few counts. This rearrangement joins TRBV6-1 to TRBJ2-1; D tentatively reads TRBD1 or TRBD2 (5 bases each). The CDR3 consists of 16 residues. With 1 base removed from V and 2 bases from J, the gap between germline ends came to 12 bases. Germline CDR1 and CDR2: MNHNS and SASEGT. CDR3 nucleotide sequence: TGTGCCAGCAGTGAAGTATGGGGGAGCACCTACAATGAGCAGTTCTTC. This encodes CASSEVWGSTYNEQFF.

This clone was observed a handful of times. The rearrangement links TRBV28 to TRBJ2-7; 7 bases are shared with TRBD2. V shed 7 bases and J 3 bases; nucleotides not matched to a gene: 6. The CDR3 has 13 amino acids. In germline, CDR1 is MDHEN, CDR2 SYDVKM. This chain's CDR3 is CASNRREHYEQYF. The CDR3 coding sequence is TGTGCCAGCAATCGGCGGGAGCACTACGAGCAGTACTTC.

This clone has just a few counts. The CDR3 region is CACGREAEAFF. DNA for the CDR3: TGTGCCTGTGGCAGGGAGGCTGAAGCTTTCTTT. The chain combines TRBV30 with TRBJ1-1; a weak D match, TRBD1 (5 bases). The CDR3 length is 11 residues. Per the germline V gene, CDR1 is GTSNPN and CDR2 is SVGIG (reference sequence). Deletions cut 6 bases from V and 6 bases from J, with 11 bases between. The full variable domain, completed using reference TRBV30 and TRBJ1-1, is SQTIHQWPATLVQPVGSPLSLECTVEGTSNPNLYWYRQAAGRGLQLLFYSVGIGQISSEVPQNLSASRPQDRQFILSSKKLLLSDSGFYLCACGREAEAFFGQGTRLTVV.

The chain carries TRBV27 and TRBJ2-7, with 8 bases fitting TRBD2. The J segment lost 0 bases and the V segment lost 8 bases, leaving 9 bases of the junction unmatched. Germline loops: CDR1 MNHEY, CDR2 SMNVEV (reference sequence). The CDR3 has 15 amino acids. The CDR3 DNA sequence: TGTGCCAGCGGCCCGAGCGGGGGATACTCCTACGAGCAGTACTTC. This sequence encodes CASGPSGGYSYEQYF.

This chain joins TRBV7-3 and TRBJ2-5; a possible D gene is TRBD1 (5 bases). The CDR3 is made up of 13 amino acids. Trimming removed 2 bases from V and 3 bases from J, with 7 bases in between. The germline CDR1 and CDR2 sequences are SGHTA and FQGTGA. This CDR3 reads CASSLDSKETQYF. CDR3 in DNA: TGTGCCAGCAGCTTAGACAGTAAAGAGACCCAGTACTTC.

The chain uses TRBV4-1 and TRBJ1-1, with a tentative D call TRBD1 (5 bases). Germline-derived CDR1 and CDR2 are MGHRA and YSYEKL. V lost 4 bases and J 4 bases, leaving 19 bases between the germline ends. The CDR3 sequence is 16 residues long. In nucleotides, the CDR3 is TGCGCCAGCAGCCGAGAAACGCCCCCAGGGAGCACTGAAGCTTTCTTT. Its protein product is CASSRETPPGSTEAFF.

This chain joins TRBV2 and TRBJ2-2; D uncertain. V dropped 3 bases and J dropped 13 bases, with 18 bases sitting between them. Germline V lookup: CDR1 SNHLY, CDR2 FYNNEI. This CDR3 has 14 residues. This chain's CDR3 is CASSETHPPARLFF. The CDR3 DNA is TGTGCCAGCAGTGAGACACACCCACCGGCTAGGCTGTTTTTT.

The chain is built from TRBV9 and TRBJ1-5; possible D gene TRBD1, 5 bases. Germline V gives CDR1 SGDLS, CDR2 YYNGEE. This CDR3 contains 15 residues. V lost 0 bases, J lost 3 bases, and 10 bases lay in between. The CDR3 reads CASSVAGRVNQPQHF. The CDR3 DNA sequence: TGTGCCAGCAGCGTAGCAGGGAGGGTCAATCAGCCCCAGCATTTT.